This TCR beta chain was found in a study of blood T cell repertoires in COVID-19. In the original processing: From reference gene primer amplification, estimates of nucleated cell counts were derived. Repertoires were generated with immunoSEQ multiplex PCR, while TCRdb's copy carries only in-frame clones and drops some. The D gene and trimming were derived from the DNA, and the V and J assignments and clone size from that table. The table has under 300,000 clones, about 90% seen once. Germline assignment: CDR1 MNHEY and CDR2 SMNVEV (reference sequence). The CDR3 length is 13 residues. V lost 3 bases to trimming and J lost 7 bases, with 12 bases between them.

Material for sequencing was peripheral blood. The source is a woman in her 40s with acute or convalescent COVID-19. J is TRBJ1-1 and V is TRBV27; D gene unclear. CDR3 amino acids: CASSFQSTGEAFF. CDR3 sequence (DNA): TGTGCCAGCAGTTTCCAATCGACGGGTGAAGCTTTCTTT.